The source of this T cell receptor beta chain is a study of T cells after yellow fever vaccination (dated by TCRdb to between 2018 and 2021). With respect to the entire study: The SMART-Seq v4 Ultra Low Input RNA kit was used to prepare libraries from fractions with low cell numbers. Bulk TCR alpha and beta repertoires were sequenced longitudinally to track T-cell clones before and after primary and booster YFV17D yellow fever vaccination. Two healthy male donors, one aged 18 to 29 and one aged 30 to 40 years, made up the cohort. Blood was collected at multiple timepoints before and after primary and secondary immunization, and bulk PBMC replicates and cell subsets were isolated. Paper-wide results and their limitations: Compared with the primary T-cell response, the secondary T-cell response was weaker but faster, peaking on day 5 rather than day 15. A small share of clonotypes occurred in both CD4 and CD8 compartments, likely arising from convergent recombination. After the booster, most of the clones that had expanded following primary vaccination were detected again (roughly 96% of CD4 and around 87% of CD8), which suggests that memory was broadly maintained. Only a couple of donors were included in the study, so the extent to which the findings can be generalized is limited. FACS-sorted repertoires could contain abundant contaminating clonotypes from the bulk population, so computational filtering was required.

This clonotype was seen a few times. It has no known antigen specificity. The input lacks base qualities; no much larger clone sits a single base away. This specimen's treatment or condition label, per the study, means: live attenuated yellow fever vaccine strain. At each blood-draw timepoint, two biological replicates of bulk PBMCs were obtained. A standard Ficoll-Paque protocol was used to isolate PBMCs from peripheral blood. TriZol was used to extract RNA from bulk PBMCs, CD4 and CD8 fractions, and dextramer-positive and dextramer-negative fractions. Synthesis of TCR cDNA relied on 5'RACE template switching, a step that introduced a universal primer site along with unique molecular identifiers. Priming of cDNA synthesis was performed from both the TCR alpha and TCR beta constant segments. Libraries were amplified in two PCR steps, with sample barcodes and sequencing adapters added in the second step. Libraries were sequenced on Illumina HiSeq 2500 (2x100 bp) or NovaSeq (2x150 bp). The study's own analysis went as follows. MIGEC was used to demultiplex reads and collapse the reads into UMI consensus sequences, and MiXCR was used for V(D)J alignment. Vaccine-responding clonotypes were identified with edgeR using replicate PBMC samples, with FDR below 0.01 and a log2 fold change above 5 up to day 15 being required. Each bulk clonotype received a CD4 or CD8 identity based on whether the sequenced CD4 or CD8 repertoire contained that clonotype at higher abundance. The public reads were reanalyzed by TCRdb: fastp trimming at Q25, MiXCR alignment, in-frame beta chains only. Every distinct CDR3 protein forms one entry, paired with its most common genes and DNA. V and J calls and clone size were set by TCRdb, not the authors. Recorded for this sample are 300,000 to 400,000 distinct CDR3 sequences; roughly 8.3% of them occurred a single time. The ten largest clones take up 15% to 20% of the sample.

The sample consisted of PBMCs, taken roughly 45 days after the first yellow fever vaccination. This TCR was sampled from a man aged 18 to 35 who received the YFV17D yellow fever vaccine.

This receptor carries the CDR3 CSASRDRGSYEQYF. In nucleotides, the sequence is TGCAGTGCTAGTCGGGACAGGGGTTCCTACGAGCAGTACTTC. Recombination linked TRBV20-1 to TRBJ2-7, and TRBD1 aligns with 10 junction nucleotides. V is cut back by 3 bases and J by 1 base, with 3 bases in the junction unmatched. CDR1 is given as DFQATT and CDR2 as SNEGSKA, both from the germline V gene (reference sequence). The CDR3 goes from the cysteine to the phenylalanine over 14 residues. CDR3 DNA only is kept here, 42 bases in frame from base 1.